This T cell receptor beta chain comes out of a study of cytomegalovirus exposure and HLA in healthy donors. General study findings and limits: In a later analysis, most CMV-associated TCR beta chains appeared HLA-restricted. Clonal expansion was found to be greater in HLA-associated TCR beta chains than in equally common others in a later analysis.

A word on this clone: Its antigen is unknown.

These donors, healthy bone marrow donors, were studied. PCR involved 60 Vbeta and 13 Jbeta primers. The table came from immunoSEQ multiplex PCR; TCRdb's copy has only in-frame clones and leaves some out. The table has about 120,000 clones, 75% to 85% seen once. This TCR derives from a man in his forties in good health and CMV-seronegative. Sequenced sample: PBMCs.

The CDR3 region has the DNA TGTGCCACATCGGACATCGCTTCTAATGAAAAACTGTTTTTT. Amino acids: CATSDIASNEKLFF. This chain connects TRBV19 to TRBJ1-4; tentative D call: TRBD1 (5 bases). The CDR3 extends over 14 amino acids. Germline V lookup: CDR1 LNHDA, CDR2 SQIVND (reference sequence). V dropped 10 bases and J dropped 3 bases, with 15 bases sitting between them.